This T cell receptor beta chain was identified in a study of long-term antiretroviral therapy in people with HIV. Germline assignment: CDR1 MNHEY and CDR2 SMNVEV (reference sequence). Trimming pared 0 bases from V and 5 bases from J, leaving 13 bases between. This CDR3 has 15 residues. Assay version v3.0 of immunoSEQ was used, and it was run at survey level. Some clones are missing from TCRdb's copy, which holds only in-frame ones; the method was immunoSEQ multiplex PCR. The sample consists of about 21,000 clones, roughly 84% of them appearing once. Sequenced here: unsorted PBMCs, sampled 1.9 years after starting antiretroviral therapy. The TCR comes from a woman in her forties or fifties with HIV. The chain couples TRBV27 to TRBJ1-1, with D possibly being TRBD1 (6 bases). CDR3 sequence: CASSLSGGGWTEAFF. For the CDR3, the DNA is TGTGCCAGCAGTTTATCGGGAGGGGGGTGGACTGAAGCTTTCTTT.